The T cell receptor beta chain under discussion was sequenced for a study of cytomegalovirus exposure and HLA in healthy donors. Concerning this clone itself: The antigen is not known.

The primer mix had 60 Vbeta and 13 Jbeta primers. Profiled with immunoSEQ multiplex PCR; TCRdb holds only in-frame clones, not every one. Of some 150,000 clones listed, roughly 8.8% are singletons. V trimming: 6 bases; J trimming: 4 bases; junction bases outside the gene matches: 4. The V gene's germline CDR1 is SGHTA and CDR2 FQGNSA. The CDR3 is 13 residues long. Study-level findings and limits: 164 TCR beta chains were listed as cytomegalovirus-associated. Rare sequences made up most TCRs, while some public TCRs were found in many donors.

The receptor's source is a middle-aged woman in good health and CMV-seropositive. The chain combines TRBV7-2 with TRBJ2-5; 8 bases align to TRBD2. The sample was PBMCs. CDR3 bases: TGTGCCAGCAGTTCCAGCGGGGGAGAGACCCAGTACTTC. Its protein is CASSSSGGETQYF.